These 9 T cell receptor beta chains were all obtained from the same sample, sequenced in a study of shared clonotypes between healthy human individuals. Sequencing was performed with immunoSEQ multiplex PCR; in TCRdb, only in-frame clones are kept and a portion is missing. The profile shows some 630,000 clones, less than 80% of them singletons. Specimen: memory CD4+ T cells sorted from blood. Subset specified: CD45RA-negative fraction. The source of these receptors is a woman in her twenties or thirties in good health.

In DNA form, the CDR3 reads TGTGCCAGCAGCCCAGACCTAAGCAACTACAATGAGCAGTTCTTC. Protein sequence: CASSPDLSNYNEQFF. This chain joins TRBV11-2 and TRBJ2-1; D is unresolved. The CDR3 is 15 residues long. Deletions cut 5 bases from V and 3 bases from J, with 14 bases between. Germline CDR1 is SGHAT and CDR2 is FQNNGV.

A few counts support this clone. The chain carries TRBV13 and TRBJ1-2, with no clear D. The germline V gene has CDR1 PRHDT and CDR2 FYEKMQ (reference sequence). V gave up 6 bases and J gave up 4 bases, with 18 bases separating them. The CDR3 consists of 15 residues. The CDR3 protein is CASSEADGSIYGYTF. DNA of the CDR3: TGTGCCAGCAGTGAAGCGGATGGTAGCATCTATGGCTACACCTTC.

J is TRBJ1-2 and V is TRBV5-1, with D unresolved. There are 17 residues in the CDR3. In germline, CDR1 is SGHRS, CDR2 YFSETQ. Trimming took off 0 bases at V and 2 bases at J, with 17 bases between the two ends. CDR3 sequence: CASSLGLRPTGNYGYTF. The CDR3 DNA is TGCGCCAGCAGCTTGGGACTACGACCGACGGGGAACTATGGCTACACCTTC.

A remark on this clone: The sample contains more than one DNA sequence encoding this CDR3. The rearrangement joins TRBV28 to TRBJ2-7; D is perhaps TRBD1 (6 bases). With 3 bases removed from V and 4 bases from J, the gap between germline ends came to 7 bases. Germline V gives CDR1 MDHEN, CDR2 SYDVKM. This CDR3 has 12 amino acids. The chain's CDR3 is CASSFTGYEQYF. CDR3 nucleotide sequence: TGTGCCAGCAGTTTCACAGGGTACGAGCAGTACTTC.

The chain recombines TRBV6-1 with TRBJ2-7; D might be TRBD1 (9 bases). This CDR3 contains 18 residues. The ends were cut back, 7 bases at V and 5 bases at J, with 30 bases in the middle. The germline gives CDR1 MNHNS, CDR2 SASEGT. The CDR3 loop is CASTDRGIPKREPHEQYF. The CDR3 DNA follows: TGTGCCAGCACTGACAGGGGGATACCTAAGCGGGAGCCCCACGAGCAGTACTTC.

The V call is TRBV23-1, the J call TRBJ1-2; TRBD1 agrees at 12 bases. TRBV23-1 is flagged as an ORF with uncertain function. J was trimmed by 2 bases and V by 0 bases; bases with no gene match: 4. The CDR3 is 17 residues long. CDR3 DNA: TGCGCCAGCAGTCAATCGGAGGGGACAGGGGGCAACTATGGCTACACCTTC. Its protein is CASSQSEGTGGNYGYTF.

This chain uses TRBV4-1 with TRBJ1-5; D might be TRBD1 (5 bases). Germline CDR1 reads MGHRA; CDR2 reads YSYEKL. The CDR3 has 17 amino acids. The V gene lost 4 bases and the J gene lost 2 bases, with 18 bases spanning the gap. DNA of the CDR3: TGCGCCAGCAGCCCGGGAGTTTCCAGGGATGGCAATCAGCCCCAGCATTTT. Its translation: CASSPGVSRDGNQPQHF.

The V gene is TRBV11-2, the J gene TRBJ1-2; 7 bases are shared with TRBD1. Germline V gene sequence: CDR1 SGHAT, CDR2 FQNNGV. The CDR3 is made up of 14 amino acids. J was trimmed by 8 bases and V by 5 bases; bases with no gene match: 11. The CDR3 nucleotides are TGTGCCAGCAGCGCCAATCCCGGGACAGTCGGCTACACCTTC. The encoded protein is CASSANPGTVGYTF.

There are a few counts of this clone. This sequence joins TRBV2 and TRBJ2-5; D call uncertain. This CDR3 has 14 residues. In germline, CDR1 is SNHLY, CDR2 FYNNEI. V gave up 2 bases and J gave up 1 base, with 8 bases separating them. The CDR3 sequence: CASSEYVSQETQYF. CDR3 sequence (DNA): TGTGCCAGCAGTGAATATGTCAGCCAAGAGACCCAGTACTTC.